This T cell receptor (beta chain) was identified in a study of identical twins. Study observations and caveats: Out-of-frame beta chain sequences displayed weaker excess sharing between twins. The study drew conclusions from cross-sectional statistical analysis, not from following the same donors.

There are a few counts of this clonotype. No antigen is known for it. The germline gives CDR1 SGHVS, CDR2 FNYEAQ. Unmatched junction bases numbered 4, after V lost 5 bases and J lost 3 bases. The CDR3 runs 15 residues. TCRdb processed the 5' RACE reads anew with MiXCR; each CDR3 protein has one entry. This table has roughly 490,000 distinct CDR3 sequences, roughly an eighth appearing once. This sample also appeared in a second study, on yellow fever vaccine responses in identical twins.

Sequencing was done on a sample of CD4+ T cells sorted from blood. This clonotype was sampled from a woman between 18 and 30 years old in good health. The chain is built from TRBV7-6 and TRBJ2-3; 11 bases align to TRBD2. As DNA, the CDR3 is TGTGCCAGCAGCATACTAGCGGGAGTAACAGATACGCAGTATTTT. Translated, it gives CASSILAGVTDTQYF.